The 24 T cell receptor beta chains listed next were all sequenced from one sample in a study of blood T cell repertoires in COVID-19. Clones were read by immunoSEQ multiplex PCR, and TCRdb kept only the in-frame ones, dropping some. This table has about 110,000 clones, 80% to 90% appearing once. Sequenced input: peripheral blood. These receptors came from a man between 40 and 49 years old with acute or convalescent COVID-19.

V gene TRBV5-1 combines with J gene TRBJ2-3; 10 positions agree with TRBD2. The germline V gene has CDR1 SGHRS and CDR2 YFSETQ. This CDR3 contains 17 residues. V dropped 0 bases and J dropped 4; count of bases not matched to a gene: 8. The CDR3 reads CASSLEPSGSVADTQYF. CDR3 bases: TGCGCCAGCAGCTTGGAGCCTAGCGGGAGTGTTGCAGATACGCAGTATTTT.

The J gene is TRBJ2-7, the V gene TRBV6-5; TRBD2 might be the D (6 bases). Germline-derived CDR1 and CDR2 are MNHEY and SVGAGI. Between the trimmed V and J ends, which lost 0 bases and 7 bases, there was a span of 16 bases. The CDR3 extends over 15 amino acids. The CDR3 nucleotides read TGTGCCAGCAGTTACTCACGGGAGCTCCTAGGGGAGCAGTACTTC. Protein product: CASSYSRELLGEQYF.

This sequence joins TRBV11-2 and TRBJ1-6, with TRBD1 identical over 7 bases. Germline CDR1 SGHAT, CDR2 FQNNGV. V lost 0 bases and J lost 8; bases outside the gene matches: 1. The CDR3 is 14 amino acids. The CDR3 loop reads CASSLEQGYSPLHF. The DNA for the CDR3 is TGTGCCAGCAGCTTAGAACAGGGGTATTCACCCCTCCACTTT.

The chain combines TRBV5-1 with TRBJ1-2; 7 positions match TRBD1. With V trimmed by 7 bases and J by 8 bases, 14 bases remained unmatched. Germline-derived CDR1 and CDR2 are SGHRS and YFSETQ. The CDR3 loop spans 14 amino acids. The CDR3 DNA reads as TGCGCCAGCCGATTTACAGGGGCGGGGAGCGGCTACACCTTC. Translation gives CASRFTGAGSGYTF.

The chain is built from TRBV6-4 and TRBJ1-6, with a possible D match to TRBD1 (5 bases). The CDR3 is 14 residues long. Germline-derived CDR1 and CDR2 are MRHNA and SNTAGT. V lost 1 base, J lost 14 bases, and 15 bases lay in between. Here the CDR3 reads CASSDYPKTGALHF. In nucleotides, the CDR3 is TGTGCCAGCAGTGACTACCCTAAGACGGGGGCCCTCCACTTT.

The chain couples TRBV20-1 to TRBJ2-7; D might be TRBD1 (5 bases). Per germline, CDR1 DFQATT and CDR2 SNEGSKA (reference sequence). The CDR3 has 11 residues. V was trimmed by 5 bases and J by 4 bases, leaving 9 bases between them. The CDR3 spells CSAPRGYEQYF. For the CDR3, the DNA is TGCAGTGCTCCTAGGGGTTACGAGCAGTACTTC.

V is TRBV7-9 and J is TRBJ2-1; perhaps TRBD1 as D (6 bases). Germline V gene sequence: CDR1 SEHNR, CDR2 FQNEAQ (reference sequence). V was clipped by 1 base and J by 8 bases, with 21 bases between them. This CDR3 has 17 residues. In nucleotides, the CDR3 is TGTGCCAGCAGCTTAGGGCACGGGGACATGGAGTGGGATGAGCAGTTCTTC. It yields the protein CASSLGHGDMEWDEQFF. The variable domain in full, with the rest retrieved from reference TRBV7-9 and TRBJ2-1, is DTGVSQNPRHKITKRGQNVTFRCDPISEHNRLYWYRQTLGQGPEFLTYFQNEAQLEKSRLLSDRFSAERPKGSFSTLEIQRTEQGDSAMYLCASSLGHGDMEWDEQFFGPGTRLTVL.

The chain has TRBV11-2 and TRBJ1-4; no reliable D call. Germline values: CDR1 SGHAT, CDR2 FQNNGV. Trimming left V 5 bases short and J 8 bases short, with 15 bases between. The CDR3 totals 14 residues. The CDR3 DNA reads as TGTGCCAGCAGCCTGGCTGGGCTTGGAGAAAAACTGTTTTTT. Translation: CASSLAGLGEKLFF.

This chain links TRBV29-1 with TRBJ1-1; a weak D match, TRBD1 (6 bases). The CDR3 loop spans 16 amino acids. Germline V gives CDR1 SQVTM, CDR2 ANQGSEA. V shed 5 bases and J shed 1 base, with 20 bases lying between them. CDR3 residues: CSVNPLVLRGNTEAFF. The CDR3 DNA reads TGCAGCGTTAACCCTCTGGTTCTCAGGGGGAACACTGAAGCTTTCTTT.

The chain is built from TRBV15 and TRBJ2-6; no clear D gene. Germline V gene data show CDR1 as LNHNV and CDR2 as YYDKDF (reference sequence). The CDR3 covers 14 residues. With 0 bases removed from V and 2 bases from J, the gap between germline ends came to 2 bases. CDR3 sequence reads: CATSRDTGANVLTF. The CDR3 bases are TGTGCCACCAGCAGAGATACTGGGGCCAACGTCCTGACTTTC.

The V and J genes are TRBV2 and TRBJ1-2, with D possibly matching TRBD1 (6 bases). CDR3 length: 14 amino acids. CDR1 and CDR2 from the germline V gene are SNHLY and FYNNEI. Trimming took off 6 bases at V and 5 bases at J, with 16 bases between the two ends. CDR3 coding DNA: TGTGCCAGCAGAAGGCAGGGGATGTTGTATGGCTACACCTTC. It is translated as CASRRQGMLYGYTF.

The CDR3 sequence is CASSQDLGTVPVGYTF. CDR3 DNA: TGTGCCAGCAGCCAAGATCTCGGGACAGTCCCAGTAGGCTACACCTTC. The chain recombines TRBV3-1 (or the pseudogene TRBV3-2) with TRBJ1-2; 7 nucleotides line up with TRBD1. With V trimmed by 0 bases and J by 8 bases, 12 bases remained unmatched. The CDR3 is 16 amino acids. Germline V gives CDR1 LGHDT, CDR2 YNNKEL (reference sequence).

The chain combines TRBV4-1 with TRBJ1-1; D gene unclear. Germline-derived CDR1 and CDR2 are MGHRA and YSYEKL. The CDR3 totals 12 residues. V was shortened by 1 base and J by 11 bases, with 11 bases between the two germline ends. For the CDR3, the DNA is TGCGCCAGCAGCCAAGGTCCCGGGAAGGCTTTCTTT. Its protein is CASSQGPGKAFF.

This sequence joins TRBV10-2 and TRBJ2-5; 9 positions agree with TRBD1. J was trimmed by 2 bases and V by 4 bases; bases with no gene match: 14. The CDR3 consists of 18 residues. The germline V gene has CDR1 WSHSY and CDR2 SAAADI. This chain's CDR3 is CASSVIQGAMGAQETQYF. The CDR3 coding sequence is TGCGCCAGCAGTGTCATACAGGGGGCCATGGGGGCACAAGAGACCCAGTACTTC.

J is TRBJ2-1 and V is TRBV29-1; D is possibly TRBD2 (6 bases). The CDR3 runs to 15 residues. Germline V lookup: CDR1 SQVTM, CDR2 ANQGSEA. Trimming left V 7 bases short and J 4 bases short, with 20 bases between. CDR3 in amino acids: CSGLGLPDSYNEQFF. The CDR3 DNA reads TGCAGCGGCTTAGGACTACCCGACTCTTACAATGAGCAGTTCTTC.

The V and J genes are TRBV6-5 and TRBJ2-7; D may be TRBD1 (5 bases). Deletions cut 4 bases from V and 3 bases from J, with 7 bases between. Germline V gene lookup returns CDR1 MNHEY and CDR2 SVGAGI. The CDR3 extends over 12 amino acids. The CDR3 DNA sequence: TGTGCCAGCAGTTTTAGGGGCTACGAGCAGTACTTC. As protein: CASSFRGYEQYF.

The chain carries TRBV7-3 and TRBJ2-1, with 9 bases matching TRBD2. Germline V gives CDR1 SGHTA, CDR2 FQGTGA. Unmatched junction bases numbered 6, after V lost 3 bases and J lost 6 bases. The CDR3 extends over 15 amino acids. This CDR3 reads CASSFVSGGPNEQFF. The CDR3, as DNA: TGTGCCAGCAGCTTCGTCAGCGGGGGGCCCAATGAGCAGTTCTTC.

The genes are TRBV2 and TRBJ1-5; 9 nucleotides agree with TRBD1. CDR1 SNHLY and CDR2 FYNNEI come from the germline V gene. The CDR3 contains 15 residues. J was trimmed by 7 bases and V by 3 bases; bases with no gene match: 7. CDR3 protein: CASSERQGGGQPQHF. For the CDR3, the DNA is TGTGCCAGCAGTGAGAGACAGGGGGGAGGGCAGCCCCAGCATTTT. The complete variable domain, with remaining parts taken from reference TRBV2 and TRBJ1-5, reads EPEVTQTPSHQVTQMGQEVILRCVPISNHLYFYWYRQILGQKVEFLVSFYNNEISEKSEIFDDQFSVERPDGSNFTLKIRSTKLEDSAMYFCASSERQGGGQPQHFGDGTRLSIL.

This chain joins TRBV19 and TRBJ2-3; 8 bases align to TRBD2. CDR1 and CDR2 (germline): LNHDA, SQIVND (reference sequence). Trimming cost V 9 bases and J 0 bases; bases outside gene matches: 11. This CDR3 spans 16 amino acids. In DNA form, the CDR3 reads TGTGCCAGCCGCGGGGGGCCGTATCCTAGCACAGATACGCAGTATTTT. This encodes CASRGGPYPSTDTQYF.

V and J are TRBV9 and TRBJ2-3; tentatively, D is TRBD2 (6 bases). The CDR3 runs 15 residues. Trimming removed 0 bases at V and 2 bases at J, with 10 bases between. CDR1 is SGDLS, CDR2 YYNGEE, per germline. The CDR3 bases are TGTGCCAGCAGCGTAGTGGAGGGTATCACAGATACGCAGTATTTT. Protein sequence: CASSVVEGITDTQYF.

The chain joins TRBV10-3 to TRBJ2-1; 12 bases are shared with TRBD1. The CDR3 is 18 residues long. The germline CDR1 and CDR2 sequences are ENHRY and SYGVKD. The V segment lost 6 bases and the J segment 7 bases; nucleotides outside the gene matches: 16. The CDR3 loop reads CAIRTTGTGGAEGNEQFF. Here the CDR3 DNA reads TGTGCCATCAGGACTACCGGGACAGGGGGCGCGGAGGGTAATGAGCAGTTCTTC.

V is TRBV7-2 and J is TRBJ2-3; D perhaps matches TRBD2 (5 bases). With 5 bases removed from V and 4 bases from J, the gap between germline ends came to 13 bases. The germline CDR1 and CDR2 sequences are SGHTA and FQGNSA. This CDR3 contains 14 residues. CDR3 region: CASSPGLAPDTQYF. DNA for the CDR3: TGTGCCAGCAGCCCCGGACTGGCCCCAGATACGCAGTATTTT.

The chain combines TRBV5-1 with TRBJ2-3, with 13 bases identical to TRBD2. V was pared by 6 bases and J by 4 bases, with 11 bases of the junction left unmatched. The CDR3 extends over 17 amino acids. CDR1 and CDR2 from the germline V gene are SGHRS and YFSETQ. The CDR3 loop is CASMPGLAGFTADTQYF. For the CDR3, the DNA is TGCGCCAGCATGCCGGGACTAGCGGGATTCACCGCAGATACGCAGTATTTT. Complete variable domain (other parts from reference TRBV5-1 and TRBJ2-3): KAGVTQTPRYLIKTRGQQVTLSCSPISGHRSVSWYQQTPGQGLQFLFEYFSETQRNKGNFPGRFSGRQFSNSRSEMNVSTLELGDSALYLCASMPGLAGFTADTQYFGPGTRLTVL.

The V call is TRBV2, the J call TRBJ1-6, with D perhaps TRBD1 (5 bases). The length of the CDR3 is 17 residues. V lost 4 bases, J lost 0 bases, and 13 bases lay in between. Germline V lookup: CDR1 SNHLY, CDR2 FYNNEI. CDR3 sequence reads: CASSGLGVSSYNSPLHF. The CDR3, as DNA: TGTGCCAGCAGTGGGCTAGGGGTGAGCTCCTATAATTCACCCCTCCACTTT.